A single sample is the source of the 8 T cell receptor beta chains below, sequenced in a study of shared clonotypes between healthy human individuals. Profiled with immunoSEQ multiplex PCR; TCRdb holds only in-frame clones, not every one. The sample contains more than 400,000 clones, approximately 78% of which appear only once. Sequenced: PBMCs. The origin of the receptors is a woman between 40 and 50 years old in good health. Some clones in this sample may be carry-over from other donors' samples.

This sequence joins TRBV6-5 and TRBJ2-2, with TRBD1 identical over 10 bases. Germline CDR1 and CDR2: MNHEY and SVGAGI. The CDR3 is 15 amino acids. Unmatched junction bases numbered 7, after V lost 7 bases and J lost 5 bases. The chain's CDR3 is CASNLGQGWTGELFF. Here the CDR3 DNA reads TGTGCCAGCAACCTGGGACAGGGGTGGACCGGGGAGCTGTTTTTT.

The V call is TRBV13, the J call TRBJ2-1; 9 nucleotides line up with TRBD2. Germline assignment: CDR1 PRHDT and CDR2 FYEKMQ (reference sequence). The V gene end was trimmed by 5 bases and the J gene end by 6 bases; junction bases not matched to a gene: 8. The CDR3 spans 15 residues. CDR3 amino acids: CASSLSGTSFNEQFF. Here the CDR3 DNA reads TGTGCCAGCAGCCTCTCCGGGACTAGCTTCAATGAGCAGTTCTTC.

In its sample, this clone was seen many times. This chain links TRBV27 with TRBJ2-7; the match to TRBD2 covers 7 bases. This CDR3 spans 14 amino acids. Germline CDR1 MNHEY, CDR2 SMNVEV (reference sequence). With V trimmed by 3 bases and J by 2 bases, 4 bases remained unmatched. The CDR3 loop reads CASSFQGGAYEQYF. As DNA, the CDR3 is TGTGCCAGCAGTTTCCAGGGAGGGGCCTACGAGCAGTACTTC.

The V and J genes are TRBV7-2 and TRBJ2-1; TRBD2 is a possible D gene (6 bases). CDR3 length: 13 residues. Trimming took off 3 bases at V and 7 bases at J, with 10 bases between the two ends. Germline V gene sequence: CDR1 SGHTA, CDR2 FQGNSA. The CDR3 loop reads CASSLTRDNEQFF. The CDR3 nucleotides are TGTGCCAGCAGCTTGACTAGAGATAATGAGCAGTTCTTC.

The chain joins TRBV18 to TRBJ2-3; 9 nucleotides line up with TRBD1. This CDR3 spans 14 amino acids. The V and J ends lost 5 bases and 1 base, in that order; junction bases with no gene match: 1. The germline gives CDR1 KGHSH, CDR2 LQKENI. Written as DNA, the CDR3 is TGTGCCAGCTCAGGGGACAGGGGCACAGATACGCAGTATTTT. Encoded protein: CASSGDRGTDTQYF.

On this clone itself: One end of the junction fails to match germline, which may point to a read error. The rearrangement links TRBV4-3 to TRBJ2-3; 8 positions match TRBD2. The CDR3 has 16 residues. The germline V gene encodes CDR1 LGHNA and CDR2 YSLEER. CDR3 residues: CASSQDRGLGADMQYF. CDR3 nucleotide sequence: TGCGCCAGCAGCCAAGACAGGGGACTAGGCGCAGATATGCAGTATTTT.

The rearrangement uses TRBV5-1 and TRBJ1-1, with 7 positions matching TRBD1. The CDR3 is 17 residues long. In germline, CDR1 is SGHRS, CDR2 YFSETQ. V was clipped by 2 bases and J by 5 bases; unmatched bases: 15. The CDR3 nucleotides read TGCGCCAGCAGCTTCTCGACAGGGATAGGATCAGGGACTGAAGCTTTCTTT. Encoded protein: CASSFSTGIGSGTEAFF. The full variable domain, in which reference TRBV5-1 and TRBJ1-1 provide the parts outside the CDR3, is KAGVTQTPRYLIKTRGQQVTLSCSPISGHRSVSWYQQTPGQGLQFLFEYFSETQRNKGNFPGRFSGRQFSNSRSEMNVSTLELGDSALYLCASSFSTGIGSGTEAFFGQGTRLTVV.

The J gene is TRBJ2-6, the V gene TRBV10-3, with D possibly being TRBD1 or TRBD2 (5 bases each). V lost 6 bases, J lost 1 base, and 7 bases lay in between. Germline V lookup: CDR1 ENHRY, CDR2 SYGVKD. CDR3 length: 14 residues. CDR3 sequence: CAIRGDSGANVLTF. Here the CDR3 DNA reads TGTGCCATCAGGGGGGATTCTGGGGCCAACGTCCTGACTTTC.